This TCR beta chain appears in the sequencing data of a study of T cell repertoires in cytomegalovirus infection. Points from the study as a whole: HLA-C-restricted CMV-specific TCR beta clonotypes prevailed in the ex vivo response. Of the TCR beta families, the public ones yielded a cumulative frequency that identified carriers of CMV plus the relevant HLA.

As concerns this clonotype: What it recognizes is unknown.

In TCRdb, the reads were re-called with MiXCR into one record per CDR3 protein. The sample yields fewer than 200,000 distinct CDR3 sequences, about 20% seen once. The TCR comes from a human donor in good health (CMV status not recorded). Some clones in this sample may be carry-over from other donors' samples. The sequencing sample was made of PBMCs.

The DNA of the CDR3 is TGTGCCAGCAGTTTATTACTAGCGGCAGATACGCAGTATTTT. This sequence encodes CASSLLLAADTQYF. The J gene is TRBJ2-3, the V gene TRBV28; 8 nucleotides match TRBD2. Per the germline V gene, CDR1 is MDHEN and CDR2 is SYDVKM. The CDR3 extends over 14 amino acids. Trimming at V came to 1 base and at J to 4 bases, leaving 1 base not matched to a gene.